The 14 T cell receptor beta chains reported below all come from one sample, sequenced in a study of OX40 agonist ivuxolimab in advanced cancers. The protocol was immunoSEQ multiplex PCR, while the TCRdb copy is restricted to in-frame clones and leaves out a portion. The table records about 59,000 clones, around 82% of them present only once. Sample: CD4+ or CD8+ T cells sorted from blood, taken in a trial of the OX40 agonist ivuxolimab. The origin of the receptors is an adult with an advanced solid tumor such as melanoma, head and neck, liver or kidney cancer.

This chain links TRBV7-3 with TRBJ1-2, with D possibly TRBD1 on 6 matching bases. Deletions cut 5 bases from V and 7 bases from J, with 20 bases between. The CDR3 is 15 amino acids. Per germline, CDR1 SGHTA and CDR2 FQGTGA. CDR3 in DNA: TGTGCCAGCAGCCACCCCCGGACGCAGGGGTTTGGCTACACCTTC. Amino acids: CASSHPRTQGFGYTF.

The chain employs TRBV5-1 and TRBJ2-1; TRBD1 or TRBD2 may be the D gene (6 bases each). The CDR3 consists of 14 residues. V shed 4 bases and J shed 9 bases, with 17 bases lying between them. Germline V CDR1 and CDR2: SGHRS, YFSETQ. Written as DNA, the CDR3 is TGCGCCAGCAGCCCGGACTACCAGGGGAGTGAGCAGTTCTTC. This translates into CASSPDYQGSEQFF.

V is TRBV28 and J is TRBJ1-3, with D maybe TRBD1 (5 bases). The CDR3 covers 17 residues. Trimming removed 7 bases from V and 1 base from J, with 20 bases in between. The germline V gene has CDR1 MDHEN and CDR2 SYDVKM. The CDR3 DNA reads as TGTGCCAGCACCCTCCGGGGGAGGGGTCTTTCTGGAAACACCATATATTTT. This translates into CASTLRGRGLSGNTIYF.

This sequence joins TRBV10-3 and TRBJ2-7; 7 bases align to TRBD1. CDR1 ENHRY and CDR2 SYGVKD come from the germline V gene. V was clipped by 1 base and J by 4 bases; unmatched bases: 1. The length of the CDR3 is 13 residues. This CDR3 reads CAISELQGYEQYF. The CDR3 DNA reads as TGTGCCATCAGTGAGTTACAGGGGTACGAGCAGTACTTC.

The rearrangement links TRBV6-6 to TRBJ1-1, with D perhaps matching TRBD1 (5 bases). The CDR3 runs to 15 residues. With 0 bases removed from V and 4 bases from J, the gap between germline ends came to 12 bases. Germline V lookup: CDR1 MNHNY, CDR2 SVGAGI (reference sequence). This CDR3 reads CASSYSDSGGTEAFF. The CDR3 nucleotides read TGTGCCAGCAGTTACTCTGACTCGGGGGGCACTGAAGCTTTCTTT.

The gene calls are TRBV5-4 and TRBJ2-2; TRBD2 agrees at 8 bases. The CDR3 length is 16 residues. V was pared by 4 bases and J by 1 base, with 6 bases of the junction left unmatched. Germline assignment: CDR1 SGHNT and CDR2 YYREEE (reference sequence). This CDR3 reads CASSTAGTRNTGELFF. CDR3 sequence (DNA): TGTGCCAGCAGCACCGCCGGGACTAGGAACACCGGGGAGCTGTTTTTT.

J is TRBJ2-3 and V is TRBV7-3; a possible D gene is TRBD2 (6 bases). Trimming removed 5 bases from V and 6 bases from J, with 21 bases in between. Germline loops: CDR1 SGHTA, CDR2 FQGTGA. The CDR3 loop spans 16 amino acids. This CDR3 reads CASSPLAFGSSDTQYF. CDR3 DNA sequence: TGTGCCAGCAGCCCGCTAGCGTTCGGTTCTTCTGATACGCAGTATTTT.

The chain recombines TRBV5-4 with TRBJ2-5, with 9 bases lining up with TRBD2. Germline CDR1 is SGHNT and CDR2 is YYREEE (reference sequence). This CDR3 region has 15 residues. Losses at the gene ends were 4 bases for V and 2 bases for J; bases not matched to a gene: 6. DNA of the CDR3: TGTGCCAGCAGCCGGCGGGAGGGAGGGCAAGAGACCCAGTACTTC. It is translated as CASSRREGGQETQYF.

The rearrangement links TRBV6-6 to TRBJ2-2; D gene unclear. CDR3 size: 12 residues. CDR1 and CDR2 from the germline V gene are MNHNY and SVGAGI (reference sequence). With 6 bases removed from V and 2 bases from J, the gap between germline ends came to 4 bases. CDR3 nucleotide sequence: TGTGCCAGCAGACACAACACCGGGGAGCTGTTTTTT. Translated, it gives CASRHNTGELFF.

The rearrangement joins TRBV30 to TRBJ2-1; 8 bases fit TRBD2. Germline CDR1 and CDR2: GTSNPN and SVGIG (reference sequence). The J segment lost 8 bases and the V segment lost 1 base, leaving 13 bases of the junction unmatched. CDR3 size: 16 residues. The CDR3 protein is CAWSGVAGGPRDEQFF. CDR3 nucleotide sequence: TGTGCCTGGAGTGGGGTGGCGGGGGGCCCGCGGGATGAGCAGTTCTTC.

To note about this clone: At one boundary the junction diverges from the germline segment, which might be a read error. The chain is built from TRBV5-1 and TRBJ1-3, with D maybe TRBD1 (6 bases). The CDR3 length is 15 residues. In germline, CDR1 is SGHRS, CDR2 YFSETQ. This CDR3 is CASSFGQGSGDTIYF. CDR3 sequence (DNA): TGCGCCAGCAGCTTTGGGCAGGGGAGTGGAGACACCATATATTTT.

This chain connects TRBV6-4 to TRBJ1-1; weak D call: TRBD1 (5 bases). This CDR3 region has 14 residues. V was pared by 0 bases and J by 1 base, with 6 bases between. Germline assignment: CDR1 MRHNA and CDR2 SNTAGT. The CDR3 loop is CASSDSDKNTEAFF. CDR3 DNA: TGTGCCAGCAGTGACTCGGACAAGAACACTGAAGCTTTCTTT.

The CDR3 sequence: CAWSKEGLSYEQYF. The CDR3, as DNA: TGTGCCTGGAGTAAGGAGGGCCTTTCCTACGAGCAGTACTTC. V is TRBV30 and J is TRBJ2-7; a weak D match, TRBD2 (6 bases). Per germline, CDR1 GTSNPN and CDR2 SVGIG (reference sequence). The CDR3 length is 14 residues. V lost 2 bases and J lost 1, with 12 bases in between.

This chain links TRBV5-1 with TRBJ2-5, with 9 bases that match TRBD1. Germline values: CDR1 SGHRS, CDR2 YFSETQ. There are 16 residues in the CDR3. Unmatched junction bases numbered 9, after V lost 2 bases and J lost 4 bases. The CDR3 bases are TGCGCCAGCAGCTTATCCGGGACAGGGTTATTAGAGACCCAGTACTTC. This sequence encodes CASSLSGTGLLETQYF.